These 15 T cell receptor beta chains were all obtained from the same sample, sequenced in a study of radiotherapy plus CTLA-4 blockade in lung cancer. Only in-frame clones appear in the TCRdb table, and some are missing; sequencing was by immunoSEQ multiplex PCR. The table includes 55,000 to 70,000 clones, around 80% detected once. The material was peripheral blood, obtained from a patient treated with radiotherapy plus ipilimumab. All receptors derive from a human donor with non-small cell lung cancer who had a complete response to radiotherapy plus ipilimumab.

The V gene is TRBV2, the J gene TRBJ1-1, with 7 positions matching TRBD1. The germline CDR1 and CDR2 sequences are SNHLY and FYNNEI. The CDR3 runs to 14 residues. J gave up 4 bases and V 2 bases, and 4 bases lay outside the gene matches. CDR3 DNA sequence: TGTGCCAGCAGTGAAAGGGCAGGGGGCACTGAAGCTTTCTTT. Translation gives CASSERAGGTEAFF.

This clone has just one count. This rearrangement joins TRBV18 to TRBJ2-3; 9 bases map to TRBD1. V lost 0 bases and J lost 5; bases outside the gene matches: 9. The CDR3 is 17 residues long. The V gene's germline CDR1 is KGHSH and CDR2 LQKENI. The CDR3 DNA reads TGTGCCAGCTCACCACCGGGACAGGGAGCGGCCGTAGATACGCAGTATTTT. Protein: CASSPPGQGAAVDTQYF.

As regards this clone: One junction end disagrees with the germline gene, perhaps due to a read error. This chain uses TRBV11-3 with TRBJ2-3, with 7 bases fitting TRBD1. The CDR3 has 18 residues. The germline gives CDR1 SGHNT, CDR2 YENEEA. The chain's CDR3 is CASSKRPRTGILTYTQYF. CDR3 DNA sequence: TGTGCCAGCAGCAAGCGGCCGCGGACAGGAATCCTCACATATACGCAGTATTTT.

The chain uses TRBV27 and TRBJ2-2; possible D gene TRBD1, 6 bases. V lost 3 bases and J 0 bases, leaving 11 bases between the germline ends. The CDR3 is made up of 16 amino acids. CDR1 MNHEY and CDR2 SMNVEV come from the germline V gene (reference sequence). The CDR3 loop reads CASSFRGRTNTGELFF. CDR3 sequence (DNA): TGTGCCAGCAGTTTTAGGGGGAGAACGAACACCGGGGAGCTGTTTTTT.

V usage is TRBV5-6 and J usage is TRBJ2-1; 11 bases align to TRBD2. Germline CDR1 reads SGHDT; CDR2 reads YYEEEE. The J segment lost 3 bases and the V segment lost 3 bases, leaving 5 bases of the junction unmatched. The CDR3 totals 16 residues. The chain's CDR3 is CASSSAGTSGYNEQFF. The CDR3, as DNA: TGTGCCAGCAGCTCCGCCGGGACTAGCGGCTACAATGAGCAGTTCTTC.

The rearrangement joins TRBV27 to TRBJ2-7, with 9 bases fitting TRBD1. Trimming removed 6 bases from V and 2 bases from J; junction bases left unmatched: 14. The CDR3 has 17 residues. Germline CDR1 reads MNHEY; CDR2 reads SMNVEV (reference sequence). The CDR3 DNA reads as TGTGCCAGCAGCCCCTCTGGGACAGGGATTTGGGCCTACGAGCAGTACGTC. The encoded protein is CASSPSGTGIWAYEQYV.

The gene calls are TRBV29-1 and TRBJ2-3; the D gene is possibly TRBD1 (6 bases). The length of the CDR3 is 13 residues. Germline assignment: CDR1 SQVTM and CDR2 ANQGSEA. V dropped 4 bases and J dropped 0 bases, with 8 bases sitting between them. Here the CDR3 DNA reads TGCAGCGTTGTGGGACAAAGCACAGATACGCAGTATTTT. Residues: CSVVGQSTDTQYF.

The J gene is TRBJ1-1, the V gene TRBV2; 7 bases align to TRBD1. The junction had 4 bases not matched to a gene; V was cut back by 6 bases and J by 0 bases. Germline CDR1 SNHLY, CDR2 FYNNEI. This CDR3 is 14 amino acids long. The CDR3 loop is CASRDRALNTEAFF. DNA of the CDR3: TGTGCCAGCAGAGACAGGGCCTTGAACACTGAAGCTTTCTTT.

The chain employs TRBV7-2 and TRBJ1-5, with a weak D call TRBD1 (5 bases). Germline V gives CDR1 SGHTA, CDR2 FQGNSA. This CDR3 has 13 amino acids. The V end lost 5 bases, the J end lost 6 bases, and 11 bases lay between the germline ends. The CDR3 DNA reads as TGTGCCAGCAGCAAGGAGACAGTTCAGCCCCAGCATTTT. Translating it yields CASSKETVQPQHF.

This chain joins TRBV6-5 and TRBJ2-3, with D uncertain. From germline, CDR1 is MNHEY and CDR2 SVGAGI. This CDR3 is built from 11 residues. Trimming left V 6 bases short and J 5 bases short, with 6 bases between. The CDR3 loop is CASRKQDTQYF. For the CDR3, the DNA is TGTGCCAGCAGAAAACAAGATACGCAGTATTTT.

The chain couples TRBV27 to TRBJ1-5, with D unclear. V lost 3 bases and J lost 7, with 10 bases in between. Germline CDR1 reads MNHEY; CDR2 reads SMNVEV (reference sequence). The CDR3 spans 13 residues. The CDR3 here is CASSFRLRQPQHF. The CDR3, as DNA: TGTGCCAGCAGTTTCAGGCTACGGCAGCCCCAGCATTTT.

This rearrangement joins TRBV4-3 to TRBJ1-4; no clear D. CDR3 length equals 14 residues. V lost 6 bases to trimming and J lost 8 bases, with 16 bases between them. Germline CDR1 is LGHNA and CDR2 is YSLEER. The CDR3 is CASSQRRSGEKLFF. CDR3 in DNA: TGCGCCAGCAGTCAGAGAAGGTCGGGAGAAAAACTGTTTTTT.

This chain uses TRBV7-2 with TRBJ1-1; possible D gene TRBD1, 5 bases. The CDR3 is 15 residues long. The V gene's germline CDR1 is SGHTA and CDR2 FQGNSA. The V gene lost 5 bases and the J gene lost 6 bases, with 19 bases spanning the gap. The CDR3: CASSPSSGKVSEAFF. In nucleotides, the CDR3 is TGTGCCAGCAGCCCATCCTCAGGGAAGGTCTCTGAAGCTTTCTTT.

The chain recombines TRBV6-1 with TRBJ1-5, with D possibly TRBD1 on 5 matching bases. Deletions cut 0 bases from V and 2 bases from J, with 11 bases between. The germline V gene encodes CDR1 MNHNS and CDR2 SASEGT. This CDR3 has 16 amino acids. This CDR3 reads CASSEAGGSGNQPQHF. In nucleotides, the CDR3 is TGTGCCAGCAGTGAAGCGGGGGGGTCGGGCAATCAGCCCCAGCATTTT.

V usage is TRBV18 and J usage is TRBJ2-5; D call uncertain. Per the germline V gene, CDR1 is KGHSH and CDR2 is LQKENI. The CDR3 covers 12 residues. Trimming removed 4 bases from V and 1 base from J, with 4 bases in between. DNA for the CDR3: TGTGCCAGCTCACTTCGCCAAGAGACCCAGTACTTC. It codes for CASSLRQETQYF.